These T cell receptor beta chains were read from a single sample in a study of blood T cell repertoires in COVID-19. Produced via immunoSEQ multiplex PCR; TCRdb's table is partial and in-frame only. Here the sample spans some 200,000 clones, roughly 90% being singletons. Sequencing was carried out using PBMCs or T cells enriched from blood (not recorded which). The receptors here all came from a woman aged 25 to 45 who had recovered from COVID-19. Each CDR3 is given with its conserved first and last residue. D genes are given only for firm matches. A row's size may be missing; if present it is once, few, many or a size class.

v_call	clone_size	j_call	d_call	cdr3_nt	cdr3_aa
TRBV6-2/TRBV6-3	.	TRBJ1-2	.	TGTGCCAGCAGTTACTCGAGGCAGGGCGCCACTAACTATGGCTACACCTTC	CASSYSRQGATNYGYTF
TRBV11-3	.	TRBJ1-3	.	TGTGCCAGCACCAACGGTGGGGAGTACTGGACTGGAAACACCATATATTTT	CASTNGGEYWTGNTIYF
TRBV11-1	few	TRBJ2-4	TRBD2	TGTGCCAGCAGCCCCGGCGGGGGGCTTCAAAACATTCAGTACTTC	CASSPGGGLQNIQYF
TRBV6-2/TRBV6-3	.	TRBJ1-2	TRBD1	TGTGCCAGCAGTGACCCCGGGACAGGGAGAGGCTACACCTTC	CASSDPGTGRGYTF
TRBV12-3/TRBV12-4	.	TRBJ2-2	.	TGTGCCAGCAGATTCGGCACCGGGGAGCTGTTTTTT	CASRFGTGELFF
TRBV9	.	TRBJ2-1	TRBD2	TGTGCCAGCAGCGCCAGCGGGAGTATGTCCTACAATGAGCAGTTCTTC	CASSASGSMSYNEQFF
TRBV7-9	.	TRBJ2-1	TRBD2	TGTGCCAGCAGCTTGACTAGCGGGGGGCCCAATGAGCAGTTCTTC	CASSLTSGGPNEQFF
TRBV9	.	TRBJ2-7	.	TGTGCCAGCAGCGTAGATCTGAGCTCCTACGAGCAGTACTTC	CASSVDLSSYEQYF
TRBV20-1	.	TRBJ1-2	TRBD1	TGCAGTCCCTCAGGGGGCCAAGGCTACACCTTC	CSPSGGQGYTF
TRBV27	once	TRBJ2-7	TRBD1	TGTGCCAGCGCTTCCCATCCGGGACAGGGGGTATACGAGCAGTACTTC	CASASHPGQGVYEQYF
TRBV2	.	TRBJ2-3	TRBD1	TGTGCCAGCAGTGACCGGGACAGGACAGATACGCAGTATTTT	CASSDRDRTDTQYF
TRBV30	.	TRBJ1-2	TRBD1	TGTGCCTGGACGACAGGGGGAAAAGGCTACACCTTC	CAWTTGGKGYTF
TRBV5-6	.	TRBJ1-4	.	TGTGCCAGCAGCTTCCAGGAAAAACTGTTTTTT	CASSFQEKLFF
TRBV2	.	TRBJ1-1	.	TGTGCCAGCACCCCTGGACAGCTGAACACTGAAGCTTTCTTT	CASTPGQLNTEAFF
TRBV27	.	TRBJ1-2	.	TGTGCCAGCAGCCAAAGAGGCAGCCTCTATGGCTACACCTTC	CASSQRGSLYGYTF
TRBV18	.	TRBJ2-3	.	TGTGCCAGCTTACAATCAGATACGCAGTATTTT	CASLQSDTQYF